The 28 T cell receptor beta chains listed next were all sequenced from one sample in a study of blood T cell repertoires in COVID-19 (TCRdb year 2020). The library was built by means of the immunoSEQ multiplex PCR assay. As stored in TCRdb, this immuneACCESS dataset retains in-frame rearrangements with V and J assigned. A fraction of the clones does not appear; measured against another copy, unresolved V genes explain less than half of the discrepancy, and the remainder lacks a known reason. The sample table records over 250,000 clones; over 75% of these occur just once. Of the sample, roughly 5.2% is held by the ten largest clones. Sequenced: PBMCs or T cells enriched from blood (not recorded which). The receptors here all came from a woman aged 25 to 45 who had recovered from COVID-19.

This rearrangement joins TRBV11-2 to TRBJ2-5, with 10 bases matching TRBD1. This CDR3 comprises 16 residues. CDR1 is SGHAT, CDR2 FQNNGV, per germline. V gave up 5 bases and J gave up 5 bases; unmatched junction bases: 11. The CDR3 nucleotides read TGTGCCAGCAGCCCGTTGACAGGGGGCGGAACGGAGACCCAGTACTTC. It translates to CASSPLTGGGTETQYF.

The chain combines TRBV12-2 with TRBJ1-1. TRBV12-2 is noted as a pseudogene. This CDR3 has 19 amino acids. The CDR3, as DNA: TGTGCAAGTCCCATTACGGGGGGATCCGCGGGGATCGGTCGAGCTGAAGCTTTCTTT. It encodes CASPITGGSAGIGRAEAFF.

On this clone itself: One junction end does not reproduce the germline sequence, and a read error may be involved. The chain couples TRBV11-1 to TRBJ2-2; possibly TRBD1 for D (6 bases). Germline loops: CDR1 SGHAT, CDR2 FQDESV (reference sequence). CDR3 length: 15 amino acids. The CDR3 sequence: CASRRGTQGVGKLFF. The CDR3 nucleotides are TGTGCCAGCAGGAGAGGGACACAGGGAGTCGGGAAGCTGTTTTTT. Full variable domain (remainder filled in from reference TRBV11-1 and TRBJ2-2): EAEVAQSPRYKITEKSQAVAFWCDPISGHATLYWYRQILGQGPELLVQFQDESVVDDSQLPKDRFSAERLKGVDSTLKIQPAELGDSAMYLCASRRGTQGVGKLFFGEGSRLTVL.

On this clone itself: Germline is not matched at one junction end, which may reflect a read error. The genes are TRBV12-3 or TRBV12-4 and TRBJ1-6; D unclear. This CDR3 has 12 residues. The CDR3 is CASSLDKSPLHF. In DNA form, the CDR3 reads TGTGCCAGCAGTTTAGATAAATCACCCCTCCACTTT.

V gene TRBV4-1 combines with J gene TRBJ1-1; D possibly corresponds to TRBD1 (5 bases). Trimming shortened V by 0 bases and J by 0 bases, and 14 bases separated the two germline ends. CDR3 size: 17 residues. Germline CDR1 is MGHRA and CDR2 is YSYEKL. CDR3 residues: CASSQDRGGVMNTEAFF. The CDR3 DNA is TGCGCCAGCAGCCAAGATCGGGGGGGGGTCATGAACACTGAAGCTTTCTTT.

This clone was observed once. The genes are TRBV10-3 and TRBJ2-3; a possible D gene is TRBD1 (5 bases). This CDR3 comprises 14 residues. Germline V gene data show CDR1 as ENHRY and CDR2 as SYGVKD. V was shortened by 3 bases and J by 8 bases, with 15 bases between the two germline ends. Written as DNA, the CDR3 is TGTGCCATCAGTGACGTGCAGGGTAAGGGTACGCAGTATTTT. Translated: CAISDVQGKGTQYF.

The chain combines TRBV5-4 with TRBJ1-1; 8 bases map to TRBD1. Germline lookup yields CDR1 SGHNT and CDR2 YYREEE (reference sequence). Trimming cost V 4 bases and J 3 bases; bases outside gene matches: 5. The CDR3 has 14 residues. The DNA of the CDR3 is TGTGCCAGCAGCGCGACAGGGGCGGACACTGAAGCTTTCTTT. It yields the protein CASSATGADTEAFF.

The V and J genes are TRBV4-2 and TRBJ1-6; no reliable D call. CDR1 and CDR2 from the germline V gene are LGHNA and YNFKEQ. The CDR3 contains 16 residues. Trimming left V 4 bases short and J 7 bases short, with 17 bases between. The CDR3: CASSLPPTDPNSPLHF. CDR3 in DNA: TGTGCCAGCAGCCTCCCACCCACAGACCCAAATTCACCCCTCCACTTT.

The J gene is TRBJ2-4, the V gene TRBV7-2, with 8 bases lining up with TRBD2. The CDR3 is made up of 15 amino acids. CDR1 and CDR2 from the germline V gene are SGHTA and FQGNSA. V lost 5 bases and J lost 6; bases outside the gene matches: 9. The CDR3 sequence is CASSPGGGAGNIQYF. Here the CDR3 DNA reads TGTGCCAGCAGCCCCGGGGGGGGCGCCGGAAACATTCAGTACTTC. Using reference TRBV7-2 and TRBJ2-4 for the parts outside the CDR3, the full variable domain is GAGVSQSPSNKVTEKGKDVELRCDPISGHTALYWYRQSLGQGLEFLIYFQGNSAPDKSGLPSDRFSAERTGGSVSTLTIQRTQQEDSAVYLCASSPGGGAGNIQYFGAGTRLSVL.

V is TRBV6-2 or TRBV6-3 and J is TRBJ1-1; D call uncertain. This CDR3 has 13 amino acids. Trimming stripped 7 bases from V and 9 bases from J, with 18 bases between. CDR1 is MNHEY, CDR2 SVGEGT, per germline. CDR3 residues: CASTPDPAVKAFF. The CDR3 DNA reads TGTGCCAGCACCCCCGATCCCGCAGTAAAAGCTTTCTTT.

The chain links TRBV6-5 to TRBJ2-1; 7 nucleotides line up with TRBD2. The CDR3 consists of 15 residues. With V trimmed by 2 bases and J by 7 bases, 8 bases remained unmatched. Germline V gives CDR1 MNHEY, CDR2 SVGAGI. As DNA, the CDR3 is TGTGCCAGCAGTTACGGGGGGGACCCGTCAAATGAGCAGTTCTTC. Translation gives CASSYGGDPSNEQFF.

V gene TRBV10-1 combines with J gene TRBJ1-5; 8 bases map to TRBD1. V lost 5 bases to trimming and J lost 0 bases; unmatched junction nucleotides: 3. The CDR3 consists of 15 residues. Looked up from germline, CDR1 is WNHNN and CDR2 is SYGVQD (reference sequence). The CDR3 region is CASSPGQDSNQPQHF. Here the CDR3 DNA reads TGCGCCAGCAGTCCGGGACAGGATAGCAATCAGCCCCAGCATTTT.

Only one count was recorded for this clone. V usage is TRBV2 and J usage is TRBJ2-7, with 7 nucleotides matching TRBD1. The germline V gene has CDR1 SNHLY and CDR2 FYNNEI. The ends lost 6 bases at V and 6 bases at J; junction bases unmatched: 8. This CDR3 contains 13 residues. CDR3 amino acids: CASSDQTGVEQYF. CDR3 nucleotides: TGTGCCAGCAGCGACCAAACAGGGGTCGAGCAGTACTTC.

This clone was observed a handful of times. The chain is built from TRBV2 and TRBJ1-4; D not certain. Trimming took off 5 bases at V and 2 bases at J, with 9 bases between the two ends. The V gene's germline CDR1 is SNHLY and CDR2 FYNNEI. CDR3 length: 14 amino acids. CDR3 loop: CASSNSGTNEKLFF. The DNA of the CDR3 is TGTGCCAGCAGTAACTCCGGGACTAATGAAAAACTGTTTTTT.

The chain recombines TRBV6-2 or TRBV6-3 with TRBJ1-3; D might be TRBD1 (5 bases). Germline values: CDR1 MNHEY, CDR2 SVGEGT. Trimming cost V 2 bases and J 0 bases, with 5 bases left between them. The CDR3 extends over 14 amino acids. The CDR3 reads CASSYQGSGNTIYF. The DNA of the CDR3 is TGTGCCAGCAGTTACCAGGGCTCTGGAAACACCATATATTTT.

Points on this clone: The sample holds other DNA sequences that translate to the same CDR3. The rearrangement links TRBV7-9 to TRBJ1-5; no definite D call. Per germline, CDR1 SEHNR and CDR2 FQNEAQ (reference sequence). The CDR3 is 12 amino acids. V dropped 8 bases and J dropped 3 bases, with 8 bases sitting between them. The CDR3, as DNA: TGTGCCAGCGGCACAGACAATCAGCCCCAGCATTTT. It yields the protein CASGTDNQPQHF.

This clone showed up just once. The chain recombines TRBV7-9 with TRBJ1-5, with D unclear. The V and J ends lost 4 bases and 6 bases respectively, with 10 bases between them. Germline V gene data show CDR1 as SEHNR and CDR2 as FQNEAQ (reference sequence). The CDR3 extends over 13 amino acids. Here the CDR3 DNA reads TGTGCCAGCAGCTCAGGCGCGTTTCAGCCCCAGCATTTT. Its translation: CASSSGAFQPQHF.

The chain uses TRBV3-1 (or the pseudogene TRBV3-2) and TRBJ2-5, with D unresolved. The germline gives CDR1 LGHDT, CDR2 YNNKEL (reference sequence). CDR3 length equals 14 residues. V dropped 5 bases and J dropped 3 bases, with 13 bases sitting between them. CDR3 loop: CASSSAFAEETQYF. Written as DNA, the CDR3 is TGTGCCAGCAGCTCCGCCTTCGCGGAAGAGACCCAGTACTTC.

The chain uses TRBV27 and TRBJ1-2; D ambiguous. Trimming shortened V by 5 bases and J by 6 bases, and 7 bases separated the two germline ends. CDR3 length: 11 amino acids. CDR1 is MNHEY and CDR2 is SMNVEV in the germline V gene (reference sequence). DNA for the CDR3: TGTGCCAGCAGTCCCGGGGATGGCTACACCTTC. Residues: CASSPGDGYTF.

This chain uses TRBV7-9 with TRBJ1-2; D not certain. Trimming removed 1 base from V and 4 bases from J, with 10 bases in between. CDR3 length: 14 amino acids. From germline, CDR1 is SEHNR and CDR2 FQNEAQ (reference sequence). This chain's CDR3 is CASSLDGDGYGYTF. The CDR3 DNA follows: TGTGCCAGCAGCTTAGACGGGGATGGCTATGGCTACACCTTC.

The CDR3 is CSASEQGLANEQFF. In DNA, the CDR3 is TGCAGTGCTAGTGAACAAGGACTAGCAAATGAGCAGTTCTTC. The V gene is TRBV20-1, the J gene TRBJ2-1, with TRBD2 matching 8 bases. The CDR3 runs to 14 residues. Losses at the gene ends were 3 bases for V and 7 bases for J; bases not matched to a gene: 8. Germline V gene sequence: CDR1 DFQATT, CDR2 SNEGSKA (reference sequence).

This chain joins TRBV7-6 and TRBJ1-4; 7 bases align to TRBD1. V shed 5 bases, J shed 3 bases, and the junction held 3 bases outside the gene matches. The germline V gene has CDR1 SGHVS and CDR2 FNYEAQ. The CDR3 is made up of 14 amino acids. The CDR3 nucleotides read TGTGCCAGCAGCACAGGGGTCCCTAATGAAAAACTGTTTTTT. It yields the protein CASSTGVPNEKLFF.

This chain joins TRBV3-1 (or the pseudogene TRBV3-2) and TRBJ2-1, with 13 nucleotides matching TRBD2. V was pared by 7 bases and J by 0 bases, with 6 bases of the junction left unmatched. The germline V gene has CDR1 LGHDT and CDR2 YNNKEL (reference sequence). CDR3 size: 17 residues. In DNA form, the CDR3 reads TGTGCCAGCACCATCACTAGCGGGGGGGTCTCCTACAATGAGCAGTTCTTC. This gives the protein CASTITSGGVSYNEQFF.

The chain employs TRBV15 and TRBJ1-4; TRBD1 matches 7 bases. CDR1 is LNHNV and CDR2 is YYDKDF in the germline V gene (reference sequence). J gave up 0 bases and V 0 bases, and 10 bases lay outside the gene matches. The length of the CDR3 is 19 residues. This CDR3 is CATSRDPGTAGSTNEKLFF. CDR3 bases: TGTGCCACCAGCAGAGATCCCGGGACAGCTGGTTCAACTAATGAAAAACTGTTTTTT. The full variable domain, with the rest looked up from reference TRBV15 and TRBJ1-4, is DAMVIQNPRYQVTQFGKPVTLSCSQTLNHNVMYWYQQKSSQAPKLLFHYYDKDFNNEADTPDNFQSRRPNTSFCFLDIRSPGLGDTAMYLCATSRDPGTAGSTNEKLFFGSGTQLSVL.

The J gene is TRBJ1-1, the V gene TRBV7-9; D not certain. CDR3 size: 13 residues. Looked up from germline, CDR1 is SEHNR and CDR2 is FQNEAQ (reference sequence). V was shortened by 5 bases and J by 1 base, with 8 bases between the two germline ends. This CDR3 reads CASSILGNTEAFF. The CDR3 bases are TGTGCCAGCAGCATACTAGGGAACACTGAAGCTTTCTTT.

The chain joins TRBV29-1 to TRBJ2-1; 13 bases line up with TRBD2. V shed 6 bases and J 6 bases; nucleotides not matched to a gene: 5. The CDR3 runs 14 residues. Germline loops: CDR1 SQVTM, CDR2 ANQGSEA. The DNA for the CDR3 is TGCAGCGTCCGGACTAGCGGGGGTATCAATGAGCAGTTCTTC. This codes for CSVRTSGGINEQFF.

The chain recombines TRBV6-1 with TRBJ1-4, with TRBD1 identical over 7 bases. The CDR3 loop spans 15 amino acids. CDR1 and CDR2 from the germline V gene are MNHNS and SASEGT. V was pared by 3 bases and J by 5 bases, with 6 bases of the junction left unmatched. The CDR3 nucleotides read TGTGCCAGCAGTGACACAGGGGTGTGGAATGAAAAACTGTTTTTT. Residues: CASSDTGVWNEKLFF.

The V and J genes are TRBV19 and TRBJ2-7; TRBD1 is a possible D gene (5 bases). This CDR3 is 13 amino acids long. Trimming took off 4 bases at V and 5 bases at J, with 12 bases between the two ends. The V gene's germline CDR1 is LNHDA and CDR2 SQIVND (reference sequence). The DNA for the CDR3 is TGTGCCAGTAGTACCCTAGAGACAGACGAGCAGTACTTC. Translating gives CASSTLETDEQYF.